This TCR beta chain was profiled in a study of CD8+ T cells in alopecia areata. V gave up 0 bases and J gave up 12 bases, with 13 bases separating them. CDR1 and CDR2 from the germline V gene are SGHRS and YFSETQ. The CDR3 runs to 12 residues. The treatment denotes: oral pan-JAK inhibitor, 5-10 mg twice daily. Findings and limits, study-wide: A single nonresponder leaves the baseline CD8+ expansion link to response uncertain.

cDNA serving as the sequencing template came from extracted, reverse transcribed RNA. Some clones are missing from TCRdb's copy, which holds only in-frame ones; the method was immunoSEQ multiplex PCR. The sample has around 200,000 clones, roughly 64% seen once. On this clone: Its antigen is not known.

Sequencing was performed on CD8+ T cells sorted from blood, taken at week 24, from a patient treated with tofacitinib. The chain combines TRBV5-1 with TRBJ2-7; D might be TRBD1 (6 bases). The TCR was taken from a human donor with alopecia areata. This CDR3 is CASSLVGTSLYF. The CDR3 coding sequence is TGCGCCAGCAGCTTGGTTGGGACAAGCTTGTACTTC. Together with reference TRBV5-1 and TRBJ2-7, the CDR3 gives the full variable domain: KAGVTQTPRYLIKTRGQQVTLSCSPISGHRSVSWYQQTPGQGLQFLFEYFSETQRNKGNFPGRFSGRQFSNSRSEMNVSTLELGDSALYLCASSLVGTSLYFGPGTRLTVT.